This T cell receptor beta chain originates from a study of T cell responses to AZD1222 COVID-19 vaccine. Study as a whole: It was second doses at about 4 or about 12 weeks that were pooled.

Assay: immunoSEQ multiplex PCR; the TCRdb copy retains only in-frame clones and omits some. The table lists approximately 130,000 clones, roughly 89% of them singletons. Findings and caveats of the study: Baseline seropositives among AZD1222 recipients totaled only 5 to 7. A mostly white British donor set with more females was recruited, and clonal diversity was possibly underestimated. Spike as a whole was targeted by vaccine-associated CD4 TCRs, dominant at 160-218 and 743-854.

For this clone: Its antigen is unidentified.

This receptor was taken from an adult in good health. The sample in question was peripheral blood, obtained on day 0 of AZD1222 vaccination.

CDR3 coding DNA: TGTGCCAGCAGCTTAACGGGACAGGGGGGAACCGGGGAGCTGTTTTTT. It encodes CASSLTGQGGTGELFF. The rearrangement links TRBV7-9 to TRBJ2-2, with 11 bases that match TRBD1. The ends lost 2 bases at V and 5 bases at J; junction bases unmatched: 4. The germline V gene encodes CDR1 SEHNR and CDR2 FQNEAQ (reference sequence). The CDR3 is 16 amino acids.